One and the same sample provided the 19 T cell receptor beta chains below, sequenced in a study of regulatory T cells in long-lasting Graves disease. iRepertoire HTBI primers and Arm-PCR of CDR3 regions built TCR beta libraries. TCRdb reanalysed the multiplex PCR reads using MiXCR and keeps one entry per CDR3 protein. The profile shows 370,000 or so distinct CDR3 sequences, around 15% of them singletons. The time point was: newly diagnosed GD, antithyroid drugs for less than 3 months. After RNA was extracted from PBMCs, the TCR library was made from it. These records were also assigned to another study, of T cells in Graves' hyperthyroidism and ophthalmopathy.

Sequenced here: peripheral blood mononuclear cells (PBMCs), sampled at new diagnosis, from a patient treated with antithyroid drugs. Receptors were obtained from a woman younger than 30 with Graves disease.

The V and J genes are TRBV5-1 and TRBJ1-1, with D unresolved. CDR3 length equals 14 residues. Germline CDR1 reads SGHRS; CDR2 reads YFSETQ. Trimming left V 1 base short and J 4 bases short, with 11 bases between. The CDR3 region is CASSLIWGATEAFF. CDR3 DNA: TGCGCCAGCAGCTTGATATGGGGAGCCACTGAAGCTTTCTTT.

This clonotype was recorded many times. The chain employs TRBV6-2 or TRBV6-3 and TRBJ2-7, with 7 nucleotides matching TRBD2. The germline CDR1 and CDR2 sequences are MNHEY and SVGEGT. V was clipped by 6 bases and J by 2 bases; unmatched bases: 7. The CDR3 contains 14 residues. The CDR3 region is CASSQTGGTYEQYF. The CDR3 nucleotides are TGTGCCAGCAGCCAGACGGGAGGAACCTACGAGCAGTACTTC.

Concerning this clonotype: A read error likely explains this, since a far larger clone differs by one base. V gene TRBV11-2 combines with J gene TRBJ1-1, with D maybe TRBD1 (5 bases). Germline V gene sequence: CDR1 SGHAT, CDR2 FQNNGV. V shed 5 bases and J shed 1 base, with 11 bases lying between them. The length of the CDR3 is 14 residues. The CDR3 reads CASSIQEKNTEAFF. The DNA for the CDR3 is TGTGCCAGCAGCATACAGGAGAAGAACACTGAAGCTTTCTTT.

This clonotype has at least ten counts. The genes are TRBV19 and TRBJ2-5; unclear D gene. Germline V gene sequence: CDR1 LNHDA, CDR2 SQIVND (reference sequence). The CDR3 runs 13 residues. Trimming stripped 3 bases from V and 3 bases from J, with 8 bases between. CDR3 residues: CASSMVAEETQYF. The CDR3 DNA sequence: TGTGCCAGTAGTATGGTCGCAGAAGAGACCCAGTACTTC.

This chain uses TRBV19 with TRBJ2-3, with 8 bases lining up with TRBD2. The ends lost 5 bases at V and 9 bases at J; junction bases unmatched: 7. Germline CDR1 reads LNHDA; CDR2 reads SQIVND (reference sequence). This CDR3 is built from 13 residues. CDR3 in DNA: TGTGCCAGTAGTCCCGGGGGGGCGGCGACGCAGTATTTT. Protein: CASSPGGAATQYF.

This clonotype was counted many times. The chain recombines TRBV2 with TRBJ2-5; D may be TRBD2 (6 bases). Trimming took 5 bases from V and 0 from J, leaving 7 bases between them. The CDR3 extends over 13 amino acids. Germline V lookup: CDR1 SNHLY, CDR2 FYNNEI. This CDR3 reads CASSREYQETQYF. For the CDR3, the DNA is TGTGCCAGCAGTCGGGAGTACCAAGAGACCCAGTACTTC.

In its sample, this clonotype was seen many times. This chain uses TRBV28 with TRBJ2-7, with 9 bases fitting TRBD1. Germline CDR1 is MDHEN and CDR2 is SYDVKM. The CDR3 runs to 13 residues. Trimming removed 6 bases from V and 5 bases from J; junction bases left unmatched: 5. In DNA, the CDR3 is TGTGCCAGCAGGCCCGGGACAGGGAACGAGCAGTACTTC. This codes for CASRPGTGNEQYF.

The chain carries TRBV5-4 and TRBJ2-1; a possible D gene is TRBD1 (5 bases). This CDR3 comprises 14 residues. The germline V gene has CDR1 SGHNT and CDR2 YYREEE (reference sequence). Trimming took 0 bases from V and 4 from J, leaving 8 bases between them. The CDR3 nucleotides are TGTGCCAGCAGCTTGGGGACAACATACAATGAGCAGTTCTTC. Its translation is CASSLGTTYNEQFF.

This clonotype was detected a few times. The gene calls are TRBV6-5 and TRBJ2-3, with 8 bases that match TRBD2. The CDR3 is 15 amino acids. The V and J ends lost 2 bases and 10 bases, in that order; junction bases with no gene match: 11. Germline V gives CDR1 MNHEY, CDR2 SVGAGI. In nucleotides, the CDR3 is TGTGCCAGCAGTTACCTGGATGGGGAGCGGGGGCCGCAGTATTTT. It codes for CASSYLDGERGPQYF.

The V and J genes are TRBV29-1 and TRBJ2-7; D is possibly TRBD1 (6 bases). Trimming left V 5 bases short and J 1 base short, with 12 bases between. Germline V CDR1 and CDR2: SQVTM, ANQGSEA. The CDR3 is 13 amino acids. The DNA for the CDR3 is TGCAGCGTTACGGACAGATTATCCTACGAGCAGTACTTC. Its translation: CSVTDRLSYEQYF.

This sequence joins TRBV5-6 and TRBJ2-7; D is ambiguous. The length of the CDR3 is 13 residues. Germline V gives CDR1 SGHDT, CDR2 YYEEEE. V was trimmed by 0 bases and J by 9 bases, leaving 13 bases between them. CDR3: CASSLGQTSLQYF. CDR3 in DNA: TGTGCCAGCAGCTTGGGGCAGACCAGTTTGCAGTACTTC.

This CDR3 is CASSAGTHLSGANVLTF. The CDR3 DNA is TGTGCCAGCAGCGCGGGAACCCACCTATCTGGGGCCAACGTCCTGACTTTC. The chain uses TRBV9 and TRBJ2-6; tentative D call: TRBD2 (5 bases). V was cut by 3 bases and J by 1 base, with 14 bases left in between. The CDR3 runs 17 residues. CDR1 is SGDLS, CDR2 YYNGEE, per germline.

This clonotype appeared many times. This chain links TRBV6-2 or TRBV6-3 with TRBJ2-7; 9 nucleotides match TRBD2. The CDR3 loop spans 15 amino acids. Germline CDR1 and CDR2: MNHEY and SVGEGT. Unmatched junction bases numbered 8, after V lost 2 bases and J lost 6 bases. The CDR3 DNA follows: TGTGCCAGCAGTTACGGATTAGCGGGAGTTCTCGAGCAGTACTTC. It specifies CASSYGLAGVLEQYF.

This clonotype was detected ten times or more. This sequence joins TRBV13 and TRBJ2-6, with D possibly TRBD2 on 6 matching bases. The ends were cut back, 5 bases at V and 3 bases at J, with 11 bases in the middle. Per germline, CDR1 PRHDT and CDR2 FYEKMQ (reference sequence). The CDR3 is 15 amino acids. The CDR3 DNA reads TGTGCCAGCAGCCCGAGAGCGGGTGGGGCCAACGTCCTGACTTTC. This codes for CASSPRAGGANVLTF.

This clonotype was observed many times. This rearrangement joins TRBV28 to TRBJ1-5; D remains ambiguous. The CDR3 totals 14 residues. Per the germline V gene, CDR1 is MDHEN and CDR2 is SYDVKM. V was trimmed by 4 bases and J by 1 base, leaving 8 bases between them. CDR3 DNA: TGTGCCAGCAGTTCCGGGAGGAGCAATCAGCCCCAGCATTTT. Its protein is CASSSGRSNQPQHF.

Ten or more counts support this clonotype. The V gene is TRBV3-1, the J gene TRBJ1-5; D gene ambiguous. This CDR3 comprises 14 residues. Between the trimmed V and J ends, which lost 4 bases and 0 bases, there was a span of 7 bases. The V gene's germline CDR1 is LGHDT and CDR2 YNNKEL (reference sequence). CDR3 coding DNA: TGTGCCAGCAGCCGCGCAGATAGCAATCAGCCCCAGCATTTT. Amino acid sequence: CASSRADSNQPQHF.

This clonotype was counted a few times. This sequence joins TRBV20-1 and TRBJ1-1; D is undetermined. CDR1 is DFQATT, CDR2 SNEGSKA, per germline (reference sequence). The CDR3 contains 14 residues. The germline V and J ends were trimmed by 4 bases and 1 base, with 13 bases remaining between them. DNA of the CDR3: TGCAGTGCTATACCCGGGCCACCGAACACTGAAGCTTTCTTT. It codes for CSAIPGPPNTEAFF.

Ten or more counts support this clonotype. The V gene is TRBV2, the J gene TRBJ2-1; 7 bases line up with TRBD1. The CDR3 has 15 residues. V dropped 7 bases and J dropped 5; count of bases not matched to a gene: 11. CDR1 and CDR2 (germline): SNHLY, FYNNEI. The CDR3 region is CASTMDRQINNEQFF. Written as DNA, the CDR3 is TGTGCCAGCACCATGGACAGGCAAATAAACAATGAGCAGTTCTTC.

This clonotype was recorded many times. This chain links TRBV28 with TRBJ2-3; 7 bases line up with TRBD1. This CDR3 comprises 15 residues. With 5 bases clipped from V and 2 bases from J, the junction kept 7 bases outside the gene matches. CDR1 and CDR2 from the germline V gene are MDHEN and SYDVKM. The CDR3 reads CASSPGDSITDTQYF. In DNA form, the CDR3 reads TGTGCCAGCAGTCCCGGGGACAGCATCACAGATACGCAGTATTTT. The full variable domain, in which reference TRBV28 and TRBJ2-3 provide the parts outside the CDR3, is DVKVTQSSRYLVKRTGEKVFLECVQDMDHENMFWYRQDPGLGLRLIYFSYDVKMKEKGDIPEGYSVSREKKERFSLILESASTNQTSMYLCASSPGDSITDTQYFGPGTRLTVL.